The next 19 T cell receptor beta chains were all read from a single sample in a study of OX40 agonist ivuxolimab in advanced cancers. Using immunoSEQ multiplex PCR, the repertoire was profiled, and TCRdb retains in-frame clones only, with some absent. Of about 82,000 clones listed, 83% are singletons. The specimen comprised CD4+ or CD8+ T cells sorted from blood, sampled in a trial of the OX40 agonist ivuxolimab. These receptors originate from an adult with an advanced solid tumor such as melanoma, head and neck, liver or kidney cancer.

This rearrangement joins TRBV5-4 to TRBJ2-7, with D perhaps assigned TRBD1 or TRBD2 (8 bases each). The CDR3 has 17 amino acids. Trimming shortened V by 3 bases and J by 4 bases, and 23 bases separated the two germline ends. The germline V gene encodes CDR1 SGHNT and CDR2 YYREEE (reference sequence). DNA of the CDR3: TGTGCCAGCAGCTCCCTCAGGGGGCGGGGGGTGTTTTACGAGCAGTACTTC. Translating it yields CASSSLRGRGVFYEQYF. The full variable domain, rest sourced from reference TRBV5-4 and TRBJ2-7, is ETGVTQSPTHLIKTRGQQVTLRCSSQSGHNTVSWYQQALGQGPQFIFQYYREEENGRGNFPPRFSGLQFPNYSSELNVNALELDDSALYLCASSSLRGRGVFYEQYFGPGTRLTVT.

The chain has TRBV18 and TRBJ2-1; D gene ambiguous. The CDR3 has 14 residues. V was cut by 0 bases and J by 9 bases, with 12 bases left in between. The germline gives CDR1 KGHSH, CDR2 LQKENI. For the CDR3, the DNA is TGTGCCAGCTCACCACCCTCAGTGGTGAGTGAGCAGTTCTTC. This codes for CASSPPSVVSEQFF.

The rearrangement joins TRBV7-2 to TRBJ2-2, with 8 bases that match TRBD2. The germline V gene encodes CDR1 SGHTA and CDR2 FQGNSA. The trim removed 1 base at V and 6 bases at J, leaving 4 bases unmatched. The CDR3 runs to 15 residues. CDR3 in DNA: TGTGCCAGCAGCTTAGTCGGGGGGGCCGCCGGGGAGCTGTTTTTT. This sequence encodes CASSLVGGAAGELFF.

The V gene is TRBV27, the J gene TRBJ2-1; 14 bases map to TRBD2. The CDR3 spans 14 residues. Germline V lookup: CDR1 MNHEY, CDR2 SMNVEV (reference sequence). V gave up 4 bases and J gave up 13 bases; unmatched junction bases: 6. CDR3 residues: CASSSGTSGGPQFF. The DNA for the CDR3 is TGTGCCAGCAGTTCAGGGACTAGCGGGGGTCCTCAGTTCTTC.

The chain uses TRBV12-5 and TRBJ2-7, with D perhaps TRBD1 (5 bases). The germline V gene has CDR1 LGHNT and CDR2 FRNRAP. This CDR3 contains 12 residues. V shed 6 bases and J shed 0 bases, with 6 bases lying between them. CDR3: CASGRDSYEQYF. As DNA, the CDR3 is TGTGCTAGTGGCAGGGACTCCTACGAGCAGTACTTC.

This clone occurred a few times. V is TRBV7-2 and J is TRBJ2-7, with 7 bases identical to TRBD2. V gave up 4 bases and J gave up 8 bases; unmatched junction bases: 8. CDR3 length: 13 amino acids. Germline loops: CDR1 SGHTA, CDR2 FQGNSA. The CDR3 loop is CASSSAGTNQQYF. As DNA, the CDR3 is TGTGCCAGCAGCTCGGCAGGGACTAATCAGCAGTACTTC. The full variable domain, rest sourced from reference TRBV7-2 and TRBJ2-7, is GAGVSQSPSNKVTEKGKDVELRCDPISGHTALYWYRQSLGQGLEFLIYFQGNSAPDKSGLPSDRFSAERTGGSVSTLTIQRTQQEDSAVYLCASSSAGTNQQYFGPGTRLTVT.

The chain uses TRBV10-3 and TRBJ1-4; no reliable D call. This CDR3 comprises 12 residues. V lost 3 bases and J lost 7, with 6 bases in between. CDR1 and CDR2 from the germline V gene are ENHRY and SYGVKD. CDR3 DNA sequence: TGTGCCATCAGTGACGTGAGTGAAAAACTGTTTTTT. Encoded protein: CAISDVSEKLFF.

The chain uses TRBV19 and TRBJ2-7; TRBD2 might be the D (8 bases). Looked up from germline, CDR1 is LNHDA and CDR2 is SQIVND (reference sequence). The CDR3 is made up of 16 amino acids. Deletions cut 1 base from V and 0 bases from J, with 13 bases between. The CDR3 region has the DNA TGTGCCAGTAGTATAGTAGCGGGGACAGTCTCCTACGAGCAGTACTTC. Its translation is CASSIVAGTVSYEQYF.

This clone showed up just a few times. The chain couples TRBV2 to TRBJ1-6, with a possible D match to TRBD1 (5 bases). There are 14 residues in the CDR3. V was pared by 3 bases and J by 6 bases, with 9 bases between. Germline CDR1 is SNHLY and CDR2 is FYNNEI. CDR3 nucleotide sequence: TGTGCCAGCAGTGATCAGGGAGCTAATTCACCCCTCCACTTT. Residues: CASSDQGANSPLHF.

The chain recombines TRBV7-2 with TRBJ2-3; D possibly uses TRBD1 or TRBD2 (5 bases each). Trimming left V 5 bases short and J 1 base short, with 16 bases between. The CDR3 is made up of 16 amino acids. Germline CDR1 and CDR2: SGHTA and FQGNSA. The CDR3 is CASSAPLGDGTDTQYF. CDR3 coding DNA: TGTGCCAGCAGCGCCCCACTGGGGGACGGCACAGATACGCAGTATTTT.

V is TRBV5-1 and J is TRBJ2-4; 7 nucleotides line up with TRBD1. The CDR3 covers 14 residues. J lost 4 bases, V lost 5 bases, and 6 bases had no gene match. Germline CDR1 is SGHRS and CDR2 is YFSETQ. In DNA, the CDR3 is TGCGCCAGCAGTGGGGACAGACAAAAAAACATTCAGTACTTC. Protein sequence: CASSGDRQKNIQYF.

The genes are TRBV6-5 and TRBJ2-5; D may be TRBD2 (5 bases). Deletions cut 2 bases from V and 11 bases from J, with 15 bases between. This CDR3 has 13 residues. CDR1 and CDR2 (germline): MNHEY, SVGAGI. The CDR3 bases are TGTGCCAGCAGTTACCCCGGAACGAGGGAGCAGTACTTC. Amino acid sequence: CASSYPGTREQYF.

This chain links TRBV6-5 with TRBJ2-2, with 8 nucleotides matching TRBD2. V gave up 2 bases and J gave up 5 bases; unmatched junction bases: 4. Germline assignment: CDR1 MNHEY and CDR2 SVGAGI. This CDR3 comprises 15 residues. The CDR3 loop reads CASSYETSVTGELFF. The CDR3 DNA follows: TGTGCCAGCAGTTACGAGACTAGCGTTACCGGGGAGCTGTTTTTT.

For the CDR3, the DNA is TGCGCCAGCAGCCAAGGTTTCAAAACAGGGGGCCGGGAGACCCAGTACTTC. Translation gives CASSQGFKTGGRETQYF. The V and J genes are TRBV4-1 and TRBJ2-5, with 9 bases fitting TRBD1. Germline lookup yields CDR1 MGHRA and CDR2 YSYEKL. Trimming took 1 base from V and 5 from J; bases not matched to a gene: 11. This CDR3 is 17 amino acids long.

Of note for this clone: One end of the junction is discordant with germline, which a read error may explain. The chain carries TRBV2 and TRBJ2-3; the D is unclear. CDR1 and CDR2 (germline): SNHLY, FYNNEI. This CDR3 spans 15 amino acids. The CDR3 DNA sequence: TGTGCCAGCAGCGAAGCGCTGACACGCGGAGATACGCAGTATTTT. Translation gives CASSEALTRGDTQYF.

The chain employs TRBV29-1 and TRBJ2-3; D is unclear. Trimming stripped 4 bases from V and 1 base from J, with 9 bases between. The CDR3 runs 13 residues. Germline CDR1 reads SQVTM; CDR2 reads ANQGSEA. The CDR3 bases are TGCAGCGTTGGAGCGCCGGGCACAGATACGCAGTATTTT. It is translated as CSVGAPGTDTQYF.

The chain has TRBV19 and TRBJ1-2, with D possibly being TRBD1 (6 bases). CDR3 size: 13 residues. Germline V gene lookup returns CDR1 LNHDA and CDR2 SQIVND (reference sequence). Trimming cost V 7 bases and J 3 bases, with 12 bases left between them. CDR3 nucleotides: TGTGCCAGTACCAATACAGGGCACTATGGCTACACCTTC. Amino acid sequence: CASTNTGHYGYTF.

The CDR3 DNA reads TGTGCCAGCAGCTTTTATCGACTAGCGAACAAACAAGAGACCCAGTACTTC. This gives the protein CASSFYRLANKQETQYF. The chain links TRBV7-2 to TRBJ2-5; 8 bases are a match to TRBD2. The CDR3 totals 17 residues. V trimming: 3 bases; J trimming: 2 bases; junction bases outside the gene matches: 11. Germline-derived CDR1 and CDR2 are SGHTA and FQGNSA.

This chain connects TRBV6-1 to TRBJ2-7; perhaps TRBD1 as D (5 bases). Trimming took 4 bases from V and 7 from J, leaving 17 bases between them. Germline-derived CDR1 and CDR2 are MNHNS and SASEGT. The CDR3 length is 14 residues. This chain's CDR3 is CASSVRGEFVEQYF. The CDR3 DNA is TGTGCCAGCAGTGTAAGGGGCGAATTTGTAGAGCAGTACTTC.